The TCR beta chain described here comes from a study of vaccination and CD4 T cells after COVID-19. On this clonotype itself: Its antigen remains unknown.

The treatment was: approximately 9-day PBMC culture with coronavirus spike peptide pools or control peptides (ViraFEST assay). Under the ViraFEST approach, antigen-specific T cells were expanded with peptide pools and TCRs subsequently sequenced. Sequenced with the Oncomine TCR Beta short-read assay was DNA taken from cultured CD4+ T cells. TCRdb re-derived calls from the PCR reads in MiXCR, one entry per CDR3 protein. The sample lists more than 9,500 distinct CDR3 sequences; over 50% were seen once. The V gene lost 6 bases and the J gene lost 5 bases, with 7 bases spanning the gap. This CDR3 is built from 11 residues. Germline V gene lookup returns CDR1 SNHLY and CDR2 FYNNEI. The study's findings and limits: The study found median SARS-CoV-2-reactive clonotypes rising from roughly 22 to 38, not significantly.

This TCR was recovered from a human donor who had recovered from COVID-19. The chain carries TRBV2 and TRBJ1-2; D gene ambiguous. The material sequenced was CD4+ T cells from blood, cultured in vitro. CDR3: CASSAEYGYTF. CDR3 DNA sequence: TGTGCCAGCAGCGCGGAATATGGCTACACCTTC.